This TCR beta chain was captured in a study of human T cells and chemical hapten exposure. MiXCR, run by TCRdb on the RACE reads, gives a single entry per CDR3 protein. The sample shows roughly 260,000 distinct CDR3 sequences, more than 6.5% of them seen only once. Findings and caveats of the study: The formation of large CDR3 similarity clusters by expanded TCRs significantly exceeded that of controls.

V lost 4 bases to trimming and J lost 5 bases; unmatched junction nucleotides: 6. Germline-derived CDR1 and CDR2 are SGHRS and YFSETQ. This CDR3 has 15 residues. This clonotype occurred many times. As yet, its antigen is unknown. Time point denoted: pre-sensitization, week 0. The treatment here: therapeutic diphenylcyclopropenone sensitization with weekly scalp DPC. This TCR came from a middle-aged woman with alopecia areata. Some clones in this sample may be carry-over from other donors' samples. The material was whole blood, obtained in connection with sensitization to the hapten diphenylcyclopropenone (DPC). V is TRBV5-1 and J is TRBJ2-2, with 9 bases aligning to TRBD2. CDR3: CASSRASGETGELFF. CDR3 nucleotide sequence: TGCGCCAGCAGCCGAGCTAGCGGGGAGACCGGGGAGCTGTTTTTT.